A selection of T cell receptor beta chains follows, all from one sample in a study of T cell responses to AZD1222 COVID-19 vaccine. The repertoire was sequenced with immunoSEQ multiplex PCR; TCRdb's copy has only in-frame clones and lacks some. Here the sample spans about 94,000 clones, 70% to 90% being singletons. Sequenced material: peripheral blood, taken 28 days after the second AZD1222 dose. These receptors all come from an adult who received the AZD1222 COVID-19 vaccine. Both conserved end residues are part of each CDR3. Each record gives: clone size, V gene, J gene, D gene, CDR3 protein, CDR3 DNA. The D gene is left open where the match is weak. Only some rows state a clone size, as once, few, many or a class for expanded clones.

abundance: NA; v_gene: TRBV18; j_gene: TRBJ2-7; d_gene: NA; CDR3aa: CASSDFPTSYEQYF; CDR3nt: TGTGCCAGCTCCGATTTCCCGACGTCCTACGAGCAGTACTTC
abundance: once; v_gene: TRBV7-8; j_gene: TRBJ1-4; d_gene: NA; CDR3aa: CASSLGRAVNEKLFF; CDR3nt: TGTGCCAGCAGCTTAGGGCGGGCCGTCAATGAAAAACTGTTTTTT
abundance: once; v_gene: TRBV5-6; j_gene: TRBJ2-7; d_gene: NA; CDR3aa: CASSLAPRSNYEQYF; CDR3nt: TGTGCCAGCAGCTTGGCACCCAGATCTAACTACGAGCAGTACTTC
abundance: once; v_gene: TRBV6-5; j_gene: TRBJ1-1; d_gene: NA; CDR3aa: CASSPRGRLNTEAFF; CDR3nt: TGTGCCAGCAGTCCCCGGGGACGACTGAACACTGAAGCTTTCTTT
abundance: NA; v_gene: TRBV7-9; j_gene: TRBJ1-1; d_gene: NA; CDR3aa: CASSLALLGNTEAFF; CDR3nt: TGTGCCAGCAGCTTAGCCCTCCTCGGGAACACTGAAGCTTTCTTT
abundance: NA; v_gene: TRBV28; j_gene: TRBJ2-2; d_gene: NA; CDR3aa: CASRYPIGSGPVENTGELFF; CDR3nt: TGTGCCAGCCGATATCCGATTGGTAGCGGCCCAGTTGAGAACACCGGGGAGCTGTTTTTT
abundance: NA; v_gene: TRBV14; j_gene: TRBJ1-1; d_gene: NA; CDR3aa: CASSQDSRRRGRNSEAFF; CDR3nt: TGTGCCAGCAGCCAAGATAGTCGGCGGCGGGGGAGAAACTCTGAAGCTTTCTTT
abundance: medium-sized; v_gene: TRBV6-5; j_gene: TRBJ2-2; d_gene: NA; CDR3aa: CASTLSQGGTGELFF; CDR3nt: TGTGCCAGCACCCTCTCGCAGGGGGGAACCGGGGAGCTGTTTTTT
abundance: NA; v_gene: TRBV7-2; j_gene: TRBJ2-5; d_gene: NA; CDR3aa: CASSLDHSDGYQETQYF; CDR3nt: TGTGCCAGCAGCTTGGACCATTCGGACGGTTACCAAGAGACCCAGTACTTC
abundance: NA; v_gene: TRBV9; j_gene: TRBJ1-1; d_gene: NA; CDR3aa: CASSTPQGDTEAFF; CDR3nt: TGTGCCAGCAGCACACCACAGGGCGACACTGAAGCTTTCTTT
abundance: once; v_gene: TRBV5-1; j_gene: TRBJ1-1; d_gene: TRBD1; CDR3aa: CATGTGGRTEAFF; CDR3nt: TGCGCCACCGGGACAGGGGGCAGGACTGAAGCTTTCTTT
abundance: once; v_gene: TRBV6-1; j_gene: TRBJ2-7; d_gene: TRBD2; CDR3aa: CASSDQRGGYEQYF; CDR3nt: TGTGCCAGCAGTGACCAGCGGGGGGGCTACGAGCAGTACTTC
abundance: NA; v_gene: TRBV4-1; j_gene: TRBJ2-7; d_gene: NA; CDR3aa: CASSQDERISYEQYF; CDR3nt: TGCGCCAGCAGCCAAGATGAAAGGATCTCCTACGAGCAGTACTTC
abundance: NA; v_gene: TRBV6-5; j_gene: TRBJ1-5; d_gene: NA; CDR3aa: CASSQPYSNQPQHF; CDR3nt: TGTGCCAGCTCCCAGCCTTATAGCAATCAGCCCCAGCATTTT
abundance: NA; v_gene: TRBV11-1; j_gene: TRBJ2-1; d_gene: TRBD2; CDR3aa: CASSSSGGLYEQFF; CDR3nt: TGTGCCAGCAGCTCTAGCGGGGGACTTTACGAGCAGTTCTTC
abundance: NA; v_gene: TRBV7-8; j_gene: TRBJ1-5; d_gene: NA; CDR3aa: CASSLDGSLPQHF; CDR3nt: TGTGCCAGCAGCTTAGACGGATCCCTGCCCCAGCATTTT
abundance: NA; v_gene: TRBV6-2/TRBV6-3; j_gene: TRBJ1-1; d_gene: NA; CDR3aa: CASSQGMNTEAFF; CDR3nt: TGTGCCAGCAGTCAGGGAATGAACACTGAAGCTTTCTTT
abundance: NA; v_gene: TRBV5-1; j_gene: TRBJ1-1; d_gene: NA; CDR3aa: CASSPDLTRNTEAFF; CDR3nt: TGCGCCAGCAGCCCGGACCTGACCAGAAACACTGAAGCTTTCTTT
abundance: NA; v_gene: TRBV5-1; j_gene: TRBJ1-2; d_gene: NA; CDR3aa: CASSLEQPGGYTF; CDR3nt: TGCGCCAGCAGCTTGGAACAGCCTGGTGGCTACACCTTC
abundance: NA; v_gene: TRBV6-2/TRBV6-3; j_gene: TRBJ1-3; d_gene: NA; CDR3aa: CASSQLSGPGNTIYF; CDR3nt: TGTGCCAGCAGTCAACTCAGTGGGCCTGGAAACACCATATATTTT
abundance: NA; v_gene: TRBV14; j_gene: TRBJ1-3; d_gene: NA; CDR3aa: CASSQFEVYWPSGNTIYF; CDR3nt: TGTGCCAGCAGCCAATTTGAGGTCTATTGGCCTTCTGGAAACACCATATATTTT
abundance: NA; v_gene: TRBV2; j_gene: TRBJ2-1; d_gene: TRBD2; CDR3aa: CASMSGATYNEQFF; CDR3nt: TGTGCCAGCATGAGCGGGGCCACCTACAATGAGCAGTTCTTC
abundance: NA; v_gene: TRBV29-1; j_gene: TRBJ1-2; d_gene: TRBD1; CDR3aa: CSGGQSNYGYTF; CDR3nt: TGCAGCGGGGGACAGAGCAACTATGGCTACACCTTC
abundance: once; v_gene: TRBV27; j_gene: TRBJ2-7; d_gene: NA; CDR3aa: CASRGPPAYEQYF; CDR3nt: TGTGCCAGCAGGGGACCTCCAGCCTACGAGCAGTACTTC
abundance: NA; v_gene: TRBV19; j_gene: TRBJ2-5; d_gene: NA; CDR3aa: CASSIRFAETQYF; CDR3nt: TGTGCCAGTAGTATCCGGTTTGCAGAGACCCAGTACTTC
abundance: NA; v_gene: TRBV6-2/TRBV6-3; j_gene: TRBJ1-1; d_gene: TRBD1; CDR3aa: CASSYQGQSEAFF; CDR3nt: TGTGCCAGCAGTTATCAGGGACAGAGTGAAGCTTTCTTT
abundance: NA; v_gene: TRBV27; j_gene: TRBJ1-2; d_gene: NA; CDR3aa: CASSLNVRTYGYTF; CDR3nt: TGTGCCAGCAGTTTAAACGTCCGTACCTATGGCTACACCTTC
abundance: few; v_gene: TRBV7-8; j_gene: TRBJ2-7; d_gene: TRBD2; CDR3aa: CASSYGGIAGRAGNEQYF; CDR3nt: TGTGCCAGCAGCTATGGGGGAATAGCGGGGAGGGCTGGCAACGAGCAGTACTTC
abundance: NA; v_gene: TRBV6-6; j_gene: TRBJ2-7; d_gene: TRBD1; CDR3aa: CAARKGQGAYEQYF; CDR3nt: TGTGCCGCAAGAAAGGGACAGGGGGCTTACGAGCAGTACTTC
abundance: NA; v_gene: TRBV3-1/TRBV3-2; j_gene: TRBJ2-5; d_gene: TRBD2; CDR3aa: CASARLAGDRETQYF; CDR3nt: TGTGCCAGCGCGCGACTAGCGGGGGATCGGGAGACCCAGTACTTC
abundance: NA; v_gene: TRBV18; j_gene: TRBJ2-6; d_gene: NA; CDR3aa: CASSPVAGPSSGANVLTF; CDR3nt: TGTGCCAGCTCACCAGTGGCAGGCCCGAGCTCTGGGGCCAACGTCCTGACTTTC
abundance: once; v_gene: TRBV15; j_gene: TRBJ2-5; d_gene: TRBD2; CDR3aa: CATSRDPYGGDGETQYF; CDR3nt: TGTGCCACCAGCAGAGATCCTTATGGGGGGGATGGGGAGACCCAGTACTTC
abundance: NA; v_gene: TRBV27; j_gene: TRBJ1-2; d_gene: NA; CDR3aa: CASSLGGAGGYTF; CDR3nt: TGTGCCAGCAGTTTAGGTGGGGCGGGGGGCTACACCTTC
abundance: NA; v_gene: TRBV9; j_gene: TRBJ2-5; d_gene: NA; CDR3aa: CASSPRGQGETQYF; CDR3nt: TGTGCCAGCAGCCCCCGGGGGCAGGGAGAGACCCAGTACTTC
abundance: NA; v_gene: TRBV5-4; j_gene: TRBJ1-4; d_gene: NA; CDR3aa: CASSLSTGDNEKLFF; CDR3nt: TGTGCCAGCAGCTTATCGACAGGCGATAATGAAAAACTGTTTTTT
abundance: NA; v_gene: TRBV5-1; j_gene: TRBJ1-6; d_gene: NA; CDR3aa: CASGSGRTGNSPLHF; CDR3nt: TGCGCCAGCGGCTCGGGGAGGACTGGGAATTCACCCCTCCACTTT
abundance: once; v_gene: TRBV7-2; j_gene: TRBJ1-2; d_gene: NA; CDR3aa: CASSSREGAVGYTF; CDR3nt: TGTGCCAGCAGCTCCAGGGAAGGGGCGGTTGGCTACACCTTC
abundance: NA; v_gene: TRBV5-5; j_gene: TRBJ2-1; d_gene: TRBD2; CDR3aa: CASSPGGTSGYNEQFF; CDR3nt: TGTGCCAGCAGCCCGGGAGGGACTAGCGGGTACAATGAGCAGTTCTTC
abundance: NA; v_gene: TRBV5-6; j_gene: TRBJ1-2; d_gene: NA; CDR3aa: CASSFAGKGYTF; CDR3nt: TGTGCCAGCAGCTTCGCAGGAAAAGGCTACACCTTC
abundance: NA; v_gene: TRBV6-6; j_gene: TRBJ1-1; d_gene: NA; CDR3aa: CASSSQNTEAFF; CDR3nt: TGTGCCAGCAGTTCTCAGAACACTGAAGCTTTCTTT
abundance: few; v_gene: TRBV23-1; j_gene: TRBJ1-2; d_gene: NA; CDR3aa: CASSQNSEINYGYTF; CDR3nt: TGCGCCAGCAGCCAAAACAGTGAAATTAACTATGGCTACACCTTC
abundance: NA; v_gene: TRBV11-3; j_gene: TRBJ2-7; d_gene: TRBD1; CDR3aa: CASSLFSGTEYEQYF; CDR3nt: TGTGCCAGCAGCCTCTTTTCCGGGACAGAGTACGAGCAGTACTTC
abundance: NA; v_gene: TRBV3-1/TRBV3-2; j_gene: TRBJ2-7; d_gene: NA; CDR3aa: CASSQDPGYEQYF; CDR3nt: TGTGCCAGCAGCCAAGATCCGGGGTACGAGCAGTACTTC
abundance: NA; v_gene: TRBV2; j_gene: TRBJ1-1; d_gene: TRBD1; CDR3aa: CASRDRDPVNTEAFF; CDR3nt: TGTGCCAGCAGGGACAGGGACCCAGTGAACACTGAAGCTTTCTTT
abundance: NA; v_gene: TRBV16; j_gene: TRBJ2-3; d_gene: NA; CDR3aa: CASSQSYYAGDTQYF; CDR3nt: TGTGCCAGCAGCCAATCCTACTATGCGGGTGATACGCAGTATTTT
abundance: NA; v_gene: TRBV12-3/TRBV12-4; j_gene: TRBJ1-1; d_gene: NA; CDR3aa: CASRYFDEAFF; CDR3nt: TGTGCCAGCAGATATTTCGATGAAGCTTTCTTT
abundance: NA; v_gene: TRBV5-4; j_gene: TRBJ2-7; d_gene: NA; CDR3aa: CASSPDSDHYEQYF; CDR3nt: TGTGCCAGCAGCCCTGACTCGGACCACTACGAGCAGTACTTC
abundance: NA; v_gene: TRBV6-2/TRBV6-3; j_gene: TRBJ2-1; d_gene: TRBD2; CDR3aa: CASSFSGGNYNEQFF; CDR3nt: TGTGCCAGCAGTTTTAGCGGGGGGAACTACAATGAGCAGTTCTTC
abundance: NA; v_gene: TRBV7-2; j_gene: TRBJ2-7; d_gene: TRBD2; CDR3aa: CASSAHYGGGYEQYF; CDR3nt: TGTGCCAGCAGCGCCCACTACGGGGGGGGCTACGAGCAGTACTTC
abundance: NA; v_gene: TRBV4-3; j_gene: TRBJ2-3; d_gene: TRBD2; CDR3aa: CASSQAGTSGGMDTQYF; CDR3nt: TGCGCCAGCAGCCAAGCTGGGACTAGCGGGGGAATGGATACGCAGTATTTT
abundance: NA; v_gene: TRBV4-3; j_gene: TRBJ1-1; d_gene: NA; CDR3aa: CASSQEGGKAFF; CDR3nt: TGCGCCAGCAGCCAAGAAGGGGGTAAAGCTTTCTTT
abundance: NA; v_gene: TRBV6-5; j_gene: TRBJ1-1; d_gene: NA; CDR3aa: CASSYYEGGTEAFF; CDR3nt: TGTGCCAGCAGTTACTATGAAGGGGGCACTGAAGCTTTCTTT
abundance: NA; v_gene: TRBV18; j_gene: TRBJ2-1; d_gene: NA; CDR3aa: CASSPQAGINEQFF; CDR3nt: TGTGCCAGCTCACCACAGGCAGGGATCAATGAGCAGTTCTTC
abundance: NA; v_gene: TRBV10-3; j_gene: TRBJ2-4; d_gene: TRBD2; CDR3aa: CAISESASGGERNIQYF; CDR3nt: TGTGCCATCAGTGAGTCGGCTAGCGGGGGGGAAAGAAACATTCAGTACTTC
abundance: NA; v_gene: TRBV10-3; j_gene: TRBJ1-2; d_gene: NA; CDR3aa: CAISVVDYGYTF; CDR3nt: TGTGCCATCAGTGTGGTAGACTATGGCTACACCTTC
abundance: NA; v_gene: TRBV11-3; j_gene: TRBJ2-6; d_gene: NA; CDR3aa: CASSQGVSGANVLTF; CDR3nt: TGTGCCAGCAGCCAAGGGGTTTCTGGGGCCAACGTCCTGACTTTC
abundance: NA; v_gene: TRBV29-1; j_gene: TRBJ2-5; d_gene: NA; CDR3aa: CSVNRYQETQYF; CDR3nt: TGCAGCGTGAACAGGTACCAAGAGACCCAGTACTTC
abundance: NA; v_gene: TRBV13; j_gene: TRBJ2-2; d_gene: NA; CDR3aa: CASSLSGELFF; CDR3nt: TGTGCCAGCAGCTTATCCGGGGAGCTGTTTTTT